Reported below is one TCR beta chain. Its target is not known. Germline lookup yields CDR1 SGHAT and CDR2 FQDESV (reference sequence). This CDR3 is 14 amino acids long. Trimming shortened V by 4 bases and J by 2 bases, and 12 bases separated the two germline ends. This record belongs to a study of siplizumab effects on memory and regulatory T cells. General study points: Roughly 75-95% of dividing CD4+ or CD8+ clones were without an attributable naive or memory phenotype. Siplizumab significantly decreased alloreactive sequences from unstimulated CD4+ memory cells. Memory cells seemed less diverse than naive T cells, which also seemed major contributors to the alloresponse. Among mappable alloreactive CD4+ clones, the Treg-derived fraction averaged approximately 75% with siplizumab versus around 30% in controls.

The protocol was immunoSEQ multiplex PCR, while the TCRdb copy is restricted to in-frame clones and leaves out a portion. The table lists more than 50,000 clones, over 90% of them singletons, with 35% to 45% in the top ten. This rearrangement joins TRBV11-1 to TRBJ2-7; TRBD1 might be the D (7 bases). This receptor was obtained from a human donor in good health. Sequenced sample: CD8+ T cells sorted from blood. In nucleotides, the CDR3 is TGTGCCAGCAGCTCCAGGGGGGCAGCCTACGAGCAGTACTTC. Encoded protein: CASSSRGAAYEQYF.